The clone carrying this T cell receptor (beta chain) was counted many times. As yet, its antigen is unknown. The data are from a study of regulatory T cells in long-lasting Graves disease. Looking at the study overall: Over-5-year antithyroid drug use with positive TSH receptor antibodies defined persistent Graves' disease in the study.

Study results and limitations: Persistent patients shared some 2,500 public clonotypes among themselves. Newly diagnosed patients shared fewer, at some 900. TCR diversity was lower in persistent than newly diagnosed Graves' disease.

Combining iRepertoire HTBI primers with Arm-PCR of CDR3 regions, the authors built TCR beta libraries. MiXCR, run by TCRdb on the multiplex PCR reads, gives a single entry per CDR3 protein. The sample has a few hundred thousand distinct CDR3 sequences; around 21% are singletons. The time point: persistent/refractory GD, antithyroid drugs over 5 years with positive TRAb. Extracted RNA from PBMCs served as the source of the TCR library. CDR3 size: 13 residues. Between the trimmed V and J ends, which lost 4 bases and 5 bases, there was a span of 9 bases. CDR1 KGHSH and CDR2 LQKENI come from the germline V gene.

The V gene is TRBV18, the J gene TRBJ1-5, with D possibly TRBD1 on 5 matching bases. Source: peripheral blood mononuclear cells (PBMCs), taken when the disease was refractory, from a patient treated with antithyroid drugs. This clonotype was obtained from a female donor with Graves disease. The CDR3 loop reads CASSRGNDQPQHF. The CDR3 region has the DNA TGTGCCAGCTCACGGGGGAACGATCAGCCCCAGCATTTT.